This T cell receptor (beta chain) originates from a study of cytomegalovirus exposure and HLA in healthy donors (dated by TCRdb to 2016 to 2017). Concerning the study at large: A later analysis indicated that the 120 validation repertoires were generated on the platform also employed for the approximately 700 repertoires of the first cohort. The study aimed to test whether cataloging public T cell receptors could reveal signatures of past pathogen exposure. To predict cytomegalovirus infection status, the study brought together high-throughput TCR immunosequencing, statistical association of individual TCRs with disease status, and machine learning. Besides the first cohort of 550 to 750 subjects, a separate validation cohort made up of 120 different subjects was used.

The donors belonged to the validation cohort of about 130 subjects, which was separate from the roughly 670-subject first cohort. Libraries were built with the immunoSEQ multiplex PCR assay. The authors' pipeline ran thus. A statistical classification framework was built for diagnosing cytomegalovirus status from the catalog of TCR beta chain sequences. The source is immuneACCESS, and TCRdb retained only in-frame sequences with V and J called. Part of the clones is not carried over; for the studies checked, unresolved V genes explain less than half of this, and the remainder is unexplained. V and J calls plus clone size are reproduced from that table; the DNA served to infer D and trimming. Present in this sample are more than 95,000 clones, about 93% of which were seen just once. Roughly 1.2% of the sample is taken by the ten largest. Remarks on this clone: The antigen it recognizes is unknown. Base qualities were left out, and no much larger clone turns up one base away.

Overall results and qualifications from the work: In vitro tests confirmed that three of the cytomegalovirus-associated TCR beta chains recognize cytomegalovirus antigens. The classifier was reported to diagnose cytomegalovirus status with high specificity and sensitivity in both the original cohort and the validation cohort. A total of 150 or so TCR beta chains were listed by the study as associated with cytomegalovirus. Subsequent analysis determined that TCRs grouped into clusters in the first cohort also showed a tendency toward co-occurrence across the 120 validation repertoires, and 85% to 95% of cluster scores exceeded 0. The authors suggested that the approach could potentially be generalized to other disease states and immunological phenotypes. Across donors, most TCR sequences were observed very rarely, whereas some public TCRs were present in many individuals. The validation cohort had no HLA typing available for a later analysis, so co-occurrence within that cohort was assessed over all 120 or so repertoires.

Including the terminal cysteine and phenylalanine, the CDR3 comprises 14 residues. Left in the record is the CDR3 DNA by itself, 42 bases read in frame from the first base. V is cut back by 7 bases and J by 1 base, with 6 bases in the junction unmatched. Reading the germline V gene gives CDR1 SQVTM and CDR2 ANQGSEA. The rearranged segments are TRBV29-1 and TRBJ1-1, with 10 bases aligning to TRBD1. This TCR derives from a woman aged 18-29 years in good health and CMV-seronegative. The specimen was PBMCs. The CDR3 corresponds to CSESTGGANTEAFF. In nucleotide form, the sequence is TGCAGCGAATCGACAGGGGGCGCGAACACTGAAGCTTTCTTT.